This TCR beta chain was obtained from a study of T cell changes during pregnancy in multiple sclerosis. Profiled with immunoSEQ multiplex PCR; TCRdb holds only in-frame clones, not every one. This table holds tens of thousands of clones, roughly nine tenths found once. Germline V gene data show CDR1 as KGHSH and CDR2 as LQKENI. The CDR3 covers 14 residues. J was trimmed by 8 bases and V by 0 bases; bases with no gene match: 6. The chain recombines TRBV18 with TRBJ1-1; 7 bases fit TRBD1. The source of this sequence is a female donor in good health, enrolled as a control in a pregnancy study. Sequencing was performed on CD4+ T cells from peripheral blood mononuclear cells, taken in the third trimester of pregnancy. Here the CDR3 DNA reads TGTGCCAGCTCACCACCGATGAGGGGGCGCGAAGCTTTCTTT. Protein product: CASSPPMRGREAFF.